This T cell receptor (beta chain) was identified during a study of CD8+CD57+ T cells in acquired aplastic anemia. On the study more broadly: The mean DNA yield obtained from sorted CD4+ and CD8+ cells came to around 3 ug.

An expansion of CD8+CD57+ cells by flow cytometry had been shown in patients chosen for sequencing. In all patients, the disease was severe acquired aplastic anemia. Blood samples were obtained from patients who had received no prior therapy. Details on this clonotype: Its matching antigen is unknown.

Overall study findings and caveats: Comparison of patients with controls identified about 27 shared CD8+ CDR3 sequences.

TCR beta VDJ and CDR3 profiles were obtained from a genomic DNA template. TCRdb independently ran MiXCR on the reads; one entry per CDR3 protein. The repertoire holds 150,000 or so distinct CDR3 sequences, with more than 45% as singletons. The CDR3 spans 15 residues. The V gene's germline CDR1 is DFQATT and CDR2 SNEGSKA (reference sequence). V was cut by 3 bases and J by 7 bases, with 16 bases left in between. The rearrangement links TRBV20-1 to TRBJ1-6, with a tentative D call TRBD1 (6 bases). This TCR came from a human donor with aplastic anemia. The sample was sorted CD4+, CD8+, or CD8+CD57+ T cells (not recorded which) from PBMCs. Here the CDR3 DNA reads TGCAGTGCTAGGGATGGGGGGCTACTCAATTCACCCCTCCACTTT. This gives the protein CSARDGGLLNSPLHF.